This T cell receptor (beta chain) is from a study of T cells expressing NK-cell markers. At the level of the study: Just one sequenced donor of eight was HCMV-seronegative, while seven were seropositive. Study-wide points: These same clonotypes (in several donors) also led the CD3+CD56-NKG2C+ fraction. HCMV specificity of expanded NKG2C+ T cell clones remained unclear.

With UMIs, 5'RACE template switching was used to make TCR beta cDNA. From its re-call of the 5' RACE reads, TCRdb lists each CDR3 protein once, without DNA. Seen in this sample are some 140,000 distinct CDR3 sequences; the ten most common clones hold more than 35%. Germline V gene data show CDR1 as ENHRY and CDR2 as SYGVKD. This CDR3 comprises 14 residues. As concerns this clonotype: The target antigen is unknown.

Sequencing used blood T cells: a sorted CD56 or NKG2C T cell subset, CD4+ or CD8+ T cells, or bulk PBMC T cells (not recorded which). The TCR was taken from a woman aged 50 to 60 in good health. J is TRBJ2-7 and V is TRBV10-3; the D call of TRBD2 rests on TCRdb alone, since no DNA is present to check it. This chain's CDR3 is CAISDIAGPYEQYF.